This TCR beta chain was retrieved from a study of T-cell memory formation after mild COVID-19. Overall study results and limits: Researchers report contracting CD4+ clones mostly in CM and EM, with CD8+ clones in EMRA. Clones that contracted from day 15 to 85 had balanced CD4/CD8; later expanders were CD4+ biased.

Libraries for TCRalpha and TCRbeta carried sample barcodes and unique molecular identifiers via 5'RACE. Via MiXCR, TCRdb re-called the 5' RACE reads, giving one row per CDR3 protein. Of 250,000 to 350,000 distinct CDR3 sequences in the sample, 13% to 15% were seen once. This clonotype was recorded a few times. Antigen: not known. After removal of 7 bases from V and 6 bases from J, the junction contained 11 bases not matched to a gene. The CDR3 has 15 amino acids. The rearrangement joins TRBV12-3 or TRBV12-4 to TRBJ2-1; 8 bases align to TRBD2. The origin of this receptor is a man younger than 35 who had mild COVID-19 (a few samples of this study predate the infection). Cell type and time point are not known. The specimen was PBMCs or a T cell subset sorted from them (not recorded which). The CDR3, as DNA: TGTGCCAGCATCTTAAACGGGGGGGCGTCCAATGAGCAGTTCTTC. It encodes CASILNGGASNEQFF.